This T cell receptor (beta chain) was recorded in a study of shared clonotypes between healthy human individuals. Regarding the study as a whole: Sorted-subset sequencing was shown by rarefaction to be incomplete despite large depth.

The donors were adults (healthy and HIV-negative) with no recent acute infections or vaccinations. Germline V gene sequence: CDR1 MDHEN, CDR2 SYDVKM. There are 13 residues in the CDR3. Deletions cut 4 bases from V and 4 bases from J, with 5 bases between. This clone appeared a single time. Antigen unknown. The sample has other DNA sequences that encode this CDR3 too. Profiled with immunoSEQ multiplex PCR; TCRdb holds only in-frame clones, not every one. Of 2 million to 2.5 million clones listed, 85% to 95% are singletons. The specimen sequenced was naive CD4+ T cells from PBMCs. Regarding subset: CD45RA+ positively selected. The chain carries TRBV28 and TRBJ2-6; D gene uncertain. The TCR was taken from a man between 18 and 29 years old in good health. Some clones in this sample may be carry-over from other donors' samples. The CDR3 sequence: CASSSSGANVLTF. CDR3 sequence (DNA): TGTGCCAGCAGTTCCTCAGGGGCCAACGTCCTGACTTTC.